This passage covers 5 T cell receptor beta chains from one sample sequenced in a study of T-cell reconstitution after alpha-beta-depleted transplantation in children. The authors prepared the TCRbeta library with unique molecular identifiers. TCRdb called the PCR reads again in MiXCR, with one record for every CDR3 protein. The repertoire consists of 210,000 or so distinct CDR3 sequences, with 9.5% to 13% occurring once and the leading ten covering roughly 28%. Sequences were derived from PBMCs, sampled before TCRalphabeta/CD19-depleted stem cell transplant. The source of these receptors is a child under two years old with acute myeloid leukemia, due to receive a stem cell transplant.

This clonotype was found many times. J is TRBJ2-3 and V is TRBV20-1; 7 nucleotides line up with TRBD2. CDR1 is DFQATT, CDR2 SNEGSKA, per germline (reference sequence). Unmatched junction bases numbered 5, after V lost 6 bases and J lost 2 bases. The CDR3 runs 13 residues. CDR3 amino acids: CSATSGNTDTQYF. In nucleotides, the CDR3 is TGCAGTGCAACCAGCGGGAACACAGATACGCAGTATTTT.

This clonotype was seen only once. The chain is built from TRBV30 and TRBJ2-7; TRBD2 matches 13 bases. This CDR3 has 15 residues. Germline-derived CDR1 and CDR2 are GTSNPN and SVGIG (reference sequence). With V trimmed by 3 bases and J by 5 bases, 7 bases remained unmatched. The CDR3 sequence: CAWSPGLAGAHEQYF. DNA for the CDR3: TGTGCCTGGAGCCCTGGACTAGCGGGAGCCCACGAGCAGTACTTC.

The chain employs TRBV6-5 and TRBJ1-3; 7 bases align to TRBD1. The CDR3 totals 15 residues. From germline, CDR1 is MNHEY and CDR2 SVGAGI. Trimming took 0 bases from V and 4 from J; bases not matched to a gene: 3. DNA of the CDR3: TGTGCCAGCAGTTACTCCGGACAGGAGGGAAACACCATATATTTT. Protein sequence: CASSYSGQEGNTIYF.

This clonotype was counted ten times or more. V and J are TRBV5-1 and TRBJ1-2; TRBD1 aligns across 8 bases. After removal of 9 bases from V and 4 bases from J, the junction contained 5 bases not matched to a gene. The CDR3 consists of 12 residues. Germline V lookup: CDR1 SGHRS, CDR2 YFSETQ. CDR3 nucleotides: TGCGCCACGACAGACAGGGGCTATGGCTACACCTTC. It yields the protein CATTDRGYGYTF. Full variable domain (remainder filled in from reference TRBV5-1 and TRBJ1-2): KAGVTQTPRYLIKTRGQQVTLSCSPISGHRSVSWYQQTPGQGLQFLFEYFSETQRNKGNFPGRFSGRQFSNSRSEMNVSTLELGDSALYLCATTDRGYGYTFGSGTRLTVV.

At least ten counts were recorded for this clonotype. The chain links TRBV12-3 or TRBV12-4 to TRBJ2-2; D call uncertain. CDR3 size: 13 residues. V dropped 5 bases and J dropped 2 bases, with 6 bases sitting between them. The CDR3 is CASSPYNTGELFF. CDR3 DNA: TGTGCCAGCAGTCCCTATAACACCGGGGAGCTGTTTTTT.